The rows below give T cell receptor beta chains drawn from one sample of a study of blood T cell repertoires in COVID-19. Some clones are missing from TCRdb's copy, which holds only in-frame ones; the method was immunoSEQ multiplex PCR. The table lists about 330,000 clones, 70% to 90% of them singletons, with about 5.4% in the top ten. Material for sequencing was PBMCs or T cells enriched from blood (not recorded which). The source is a woman aged 25 to 39 who had recovered from COVID-19. The CDR3 runs from the conserved cysteine through the conserved F or W. The order of the fields is V gene, J gene, CDR3 protein.

v_call: TRBV18
j_call: TRBJ1-2
cdr3_aa: CASSPAQGWGYTF

v_call: TRBV24-1
j_call: TRBJ2-1
cdr3_aa: CATSERAGLGRNEQFF

v_call: TRBV5-4
j_call: TRBJ1-1
cdr3_aa: CASSLGARRILNTEAFF

v_call: TRBV14
j_call: TRBJ1-4
cdr3_aa: CASSQDPRRGRENEKLFF

v_call: TRBV27
j_call: TRBJ2-3
cdr3_aa: CASRQGGTDTQYF

v_call: TRBV7-9
j_call: TRBJ2-2
cdr3_aa: CASSLQGEVNTGELFF

v_call: TRBV5-1
j_call: TRBJ2-7
cdr3_aa: CASRDSAYEQYF

v_call: TRBV6-2/TRBV6-3
j_call: TRBJ2-4
cdr3_aa: CASSIQGSGNIQYF

v_call: TRBV28
j_call: TRBJ1-1
cdr3_aa: CASRHSRPNTEAFF

v_call: TRBV29-1
j_call: TRBJ1-1
cdr3_aa: CSVRQGATEAFF

v_call: TRBV19
j_call: TRBJ1-2
cdr3_aa: CASRRGQGGHGYTF

v_call: TRBV27
j_call: TRBJ1-6
cdr3_aa: CASSFTGTPLHF

v_call: TRBV11-2
j_call: TRBJ2-5
cdr3_aa: CASSLTSGGPLSSTQYF

v_call: TRBV19
j_call: TRBJ1-2
cdr3_aa: CALKGGPNYGYTF

v_call: TRBV20-1
j_call: TRBJ2-5
cdr3_aa: CSASVSSGGAAETQYF

v_call: TRBV28
j_call: TRBJ2-4
cdr3_aa: CASRETGGFPYF

v_call: TRBV6-2/TRBV6-3
j_call: TRBJ2-3
cdr3_aa: CASSWGLAGDTQYF

v_call: TRBV19
j_call: TRBJ2-2
cdr3_aa: CASRGSSGGVNTGELFF

v_call: TRBV2
j_call: TRBJ1-2
cdr3_aa: CASSERWGGTNYGYTF

v_call: TRBV19
j_call: TRBJ1-4
cdr3_aa: CASETTGKLFF

v_call: TRBV30
j_call: TRBJ2-6
cdr3_aa: CAWIRGQGSTGANVLTF

v_call: TRBV7-6
j_call: TRBJ2-2
cdr3_aa: CASSRASSTGFKSGELFF

v_call: TRBV10-3
j_call: TRBJ1-5
cdr3_aa: CAISESGQGLPQHF

v_call: TRBV2
j_call: TRBJ1-1
cdr3_aa: CASSLGTGGTTEAFF

v_call: TRBV9
j_call: TRBJ1-2
cdr3_aa: CASSSRWGYTF

v_call: TRBV29-1
j_call: TRBJ2-3
cdr3_aa: CSARTGGTDTQYF

v_call: TRBV6-6
j_call: TRBJ1-3
cdr3_aa: CASSYSEGANTIYF

v_call: TRBV6-1
j_call: TRBJ2-2
cdr3_aa: CASSETTGDTGELFF